The 5 T cell receptor beta chains below were found in one sample sequenced in a study of Graves' ophthalmopathy and Graves' hyperthyroidism. The authors amplified TCR beta CDR3 regions, and they did so from RNA transcripts for repertoire sequencing. HTBI primers served in a first-round RT-PCR, which a second-round multiplex PCR followed. TCRdb called the multiplex PCR reads again in MiXCR, with one record for every CDR3 protein. The repertoire holds about 400,000 distinct CDR3 sequences, with 15% as singletons. The sequenced sample was peripheral blood. These receptor sequences come from a woman aged 18-30 years with stable Graves' hyperthyroidism.

The rearrangement links TRBV6-1 to TRBJ2-5; D is possibly TRBD1 (6 bases). Germline-derived CDR1 and CDR2 are MNHNS and SASEGT. Between the trimmed V and J ends, which lost 11 bases and 2 bases, there was a span of 18 bases. CDR3 size: 14 residues. The CDR3 nucleotides are TGTGCCGGCTCTCGCCTCGGGACACAAGAGACCCAGTACTTC. It yields the protein CAGSRLGTQETQYF.

There are a few counts of this clonotype. A much larger clone is a single base away; this may be a read error. The CDR3 DNA follows: TGCGCCAGCAGCTCGGGGGGAGGGACAGATCGGAACCTCCACTTT. Translation gives CASSSGGGTDRNLHF. V gene TRBV5-1 combines with J gene TRBJ1-6; 7 bases align to TRBD1. The CDR3 length is 15 residues. Per germline, CDR1 SGHRS and CDR2 YFSETQ. The trim removed 3 bases at V and 15 bases at J, leaving 15 bases unmatched.

In its sample, this clonotype was seen many times. This chain links TRBV6-5 with TRBJ2-5, with D uncertain. The germline gives CDR1 MNHEY, CDR2 SVGAGI. Trimming shortened V by 4 bases and J by 1 base, and 7 bases separated the two germline ends. This CDR3 comprises 13 residues. CDR3 DNA: TGTGCCAGCAGTTCTCAGGCCCAAGAGACCCAGTACTTC. Translation: CASSSQAQETQYF.

J is TRBJ2-5 and V is TRBV30, with a possible D match to TRBD1 (5 bases). Germline V gene sequence: CDR1 GTSNPN, CDR2 SVGIG (reference sequence). CDR3 length: 12 amino acids. The V end lost 4 bases, the J end lost 4 bases, and 10 bases lay between the germline ends. In DNA form, the CDR3 reads TGTGCCTGGACAGGGTTTGGAGAGACCCAGTACTTC. Residues: CAWTGFGETQYF. The full variable domain, its missing parts supplied by reference TRBV30 and TRBJ2-5, is SQTIHQWPATLVQPVGSPLSLECTVEGTSNPNLYWYRQAAGRGLQLLFYSVGIGQISSEVPQNLSASRPQDRQFILSSKKLLLSDSGFYLCAWTGFGETQYFGPGTRLLVL.

This clonotype showed up many times. This chain uses TRBV11-2 with TRBJ1-1, with unresolved D. The CDR3 extends over 15 amino acids. Trimming pared 5 bases from V and 0 bases from J, leaving 13 bases between. Germline CDR1 SGHAT, CDR2 FQNNGV. Written as DNA, the CDR3 is TGTGCCAGCAGCCTCAGAGAGGGCCTGAACACTGAAGCTTTCTTT. Its protein product is CASSLREGLNTEAFF.